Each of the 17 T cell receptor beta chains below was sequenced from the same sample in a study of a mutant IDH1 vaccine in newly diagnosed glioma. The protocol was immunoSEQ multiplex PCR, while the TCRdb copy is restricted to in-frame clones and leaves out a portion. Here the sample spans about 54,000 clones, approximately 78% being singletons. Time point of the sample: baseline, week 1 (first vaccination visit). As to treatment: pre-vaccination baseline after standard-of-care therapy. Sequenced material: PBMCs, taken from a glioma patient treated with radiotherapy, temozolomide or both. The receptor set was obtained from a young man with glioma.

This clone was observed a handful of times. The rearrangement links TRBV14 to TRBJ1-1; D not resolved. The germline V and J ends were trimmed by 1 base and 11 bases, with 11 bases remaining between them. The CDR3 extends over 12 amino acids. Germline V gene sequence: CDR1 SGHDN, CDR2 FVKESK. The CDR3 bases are TGTGCCAGCAGCCAAGGGTCCCCTGGGGCTTTCTTT. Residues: CASSQGSPGAFF.

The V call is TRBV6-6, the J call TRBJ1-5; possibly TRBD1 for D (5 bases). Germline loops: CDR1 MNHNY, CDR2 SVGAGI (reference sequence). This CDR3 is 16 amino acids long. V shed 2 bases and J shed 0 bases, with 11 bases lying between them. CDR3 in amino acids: CASSYGASHSNQPQHF. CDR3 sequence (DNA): TGTGCCAGCAGTTACGGGGCAAGTCATAGCAATCAGCCCCAGCATTTT.

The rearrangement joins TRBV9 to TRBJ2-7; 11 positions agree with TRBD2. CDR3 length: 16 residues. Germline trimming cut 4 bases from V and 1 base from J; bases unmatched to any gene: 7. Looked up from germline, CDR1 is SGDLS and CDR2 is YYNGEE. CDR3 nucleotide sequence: TGTGCCAGCAGCCTTACCGGGACTAGCGGTTCCTACGAGCAGTACTTC. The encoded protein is CASSLTGTSGSYEQYF.

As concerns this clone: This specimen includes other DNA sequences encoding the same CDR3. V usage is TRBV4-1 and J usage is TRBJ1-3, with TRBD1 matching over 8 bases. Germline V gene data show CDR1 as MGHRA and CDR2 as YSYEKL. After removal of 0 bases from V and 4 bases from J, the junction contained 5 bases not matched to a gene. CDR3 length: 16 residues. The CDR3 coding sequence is TGCGCCAGCAGCCAAGATGACAGGGGTTCGGGAAACACCATATATTTT. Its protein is CASSQDDRGSGNTIYF.

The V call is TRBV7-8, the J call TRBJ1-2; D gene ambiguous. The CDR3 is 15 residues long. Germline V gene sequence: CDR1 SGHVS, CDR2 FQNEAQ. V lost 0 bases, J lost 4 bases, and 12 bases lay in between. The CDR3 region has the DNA TGTGCCAGCAGCTTAGCGGGAGGCCGGGGCTATGGCTACACCTTC. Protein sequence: CASSLAGGRGYGYTF.

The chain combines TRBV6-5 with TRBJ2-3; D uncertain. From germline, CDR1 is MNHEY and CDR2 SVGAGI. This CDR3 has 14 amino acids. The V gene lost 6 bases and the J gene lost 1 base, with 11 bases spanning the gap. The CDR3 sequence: CASSALQRTDTQYF. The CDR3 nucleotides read TGTGCCAGCAGCGCCCTACAACGCACAGATACGCAGTATTTT.

The CDR3 nucleotides are TGTGCCAGCAGCTTGGGGAGAGGCTATGGCTACACCTTC. This sequence encodes CASSLGRGYGYTF. V is TRBV13 and J is TRBJ1-2, with D unclear. The V end was cut by 3 bases, the J end by 4 bases, with 9 bases between. The V gene's germline CDR1 is PRHDT and CDR2 FYEKMQ (reference sequence). CDR3 length: 13 residues.

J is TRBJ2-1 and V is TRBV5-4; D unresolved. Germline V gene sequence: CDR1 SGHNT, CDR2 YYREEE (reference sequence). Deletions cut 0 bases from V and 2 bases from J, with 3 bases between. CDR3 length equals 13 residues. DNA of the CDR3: TGTGCCAGCAGCTTGGTAGCCTACAATGAGCAGTTCTTC. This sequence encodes CASSLVAYNEQFF.

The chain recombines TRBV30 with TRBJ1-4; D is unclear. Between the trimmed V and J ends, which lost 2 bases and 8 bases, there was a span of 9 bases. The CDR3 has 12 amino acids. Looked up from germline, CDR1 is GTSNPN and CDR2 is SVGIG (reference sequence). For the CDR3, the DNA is TGTGCCTGGAGTCTTTTGACCGAAAAACTGTTTTTT. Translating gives CAWSLLTEKLFF.

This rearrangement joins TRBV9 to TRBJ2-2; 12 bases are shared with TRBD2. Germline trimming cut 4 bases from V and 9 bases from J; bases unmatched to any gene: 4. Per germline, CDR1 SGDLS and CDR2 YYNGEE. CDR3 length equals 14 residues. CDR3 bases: TGTGCCAGCAGCTCTAGCGGGAGGGCAAGGGAGCTGTTTTTT. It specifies CASSSSGRARELFF.

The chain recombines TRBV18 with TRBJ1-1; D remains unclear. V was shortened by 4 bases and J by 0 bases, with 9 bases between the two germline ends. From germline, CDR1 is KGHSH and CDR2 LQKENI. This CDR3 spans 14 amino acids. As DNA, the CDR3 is TGTGCCAGCTCACTTAACGCCATGAACACTGAAGCTTTCTTT. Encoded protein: CASSLNAMNTEAFF.

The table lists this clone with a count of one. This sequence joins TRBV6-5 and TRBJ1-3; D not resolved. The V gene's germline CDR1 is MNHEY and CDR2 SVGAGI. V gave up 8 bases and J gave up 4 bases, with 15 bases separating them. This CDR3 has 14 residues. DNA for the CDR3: TGTGCCAGCCGCGGGGATATCAGGGGAAACACCATATATTTT. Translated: CASRGDIRGNTIYF.

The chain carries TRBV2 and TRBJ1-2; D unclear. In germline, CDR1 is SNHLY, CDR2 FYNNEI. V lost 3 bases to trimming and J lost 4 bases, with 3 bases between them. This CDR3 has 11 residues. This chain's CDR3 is CASSDLYGYTF. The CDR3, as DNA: TGTGCCAGCAGTGACCTCTATGGCTACACCTTC.

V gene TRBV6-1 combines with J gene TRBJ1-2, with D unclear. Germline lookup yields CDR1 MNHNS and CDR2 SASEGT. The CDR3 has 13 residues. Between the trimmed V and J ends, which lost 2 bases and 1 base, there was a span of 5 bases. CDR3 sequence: CASSESRNYGYTF. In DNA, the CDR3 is TGTGCCAGCAGTGAATCCCGTAACTATGGCTACACCTTC.

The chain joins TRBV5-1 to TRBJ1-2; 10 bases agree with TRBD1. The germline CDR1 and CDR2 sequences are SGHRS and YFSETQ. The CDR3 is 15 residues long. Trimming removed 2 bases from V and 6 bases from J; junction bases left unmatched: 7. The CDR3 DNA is TGCGCCAGCAGCTTAGAACCGACAGGGGGCAATGGCTACACCTTC. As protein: CASSLEPTGGNGYTF. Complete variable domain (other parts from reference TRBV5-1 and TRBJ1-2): KAGVTQTPRYLIKTRGQQVTLSCSPISGHRSVSWYQQTPGQGLQFLFEYFSETQRNKGNFPGRFSGRQFSNSRSEMNVSTLELGDSALYLCASSLEPTGGNGYTFGSGTRLTVV.

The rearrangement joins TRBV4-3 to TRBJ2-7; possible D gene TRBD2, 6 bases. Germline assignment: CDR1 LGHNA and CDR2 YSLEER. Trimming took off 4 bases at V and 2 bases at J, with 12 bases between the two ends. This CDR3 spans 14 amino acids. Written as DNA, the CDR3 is TGCGCCAGCAGCCTGGGGACTCCTCCCTACGAGCAGTACTTC. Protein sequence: CASSLGTPPYEQYF.

The CDR3 region is CASSQDDIRQDPYGYTF. The CDR3 coding sequence is TGCGCCAGCAGCCAGGATGACATCCGACAGGACCCTTATGGCTACACCTTC. The chain uses TRBV4-3 and TRBJ1-2; D perhaps matches TRBD1 (6 bases). The CDR3 totals 17 residues. V was cut by 3 bases and J by 5 bases, with 22 bases left in between. Germline CDR1 is LGHNA and CDR2 is YSLEER.